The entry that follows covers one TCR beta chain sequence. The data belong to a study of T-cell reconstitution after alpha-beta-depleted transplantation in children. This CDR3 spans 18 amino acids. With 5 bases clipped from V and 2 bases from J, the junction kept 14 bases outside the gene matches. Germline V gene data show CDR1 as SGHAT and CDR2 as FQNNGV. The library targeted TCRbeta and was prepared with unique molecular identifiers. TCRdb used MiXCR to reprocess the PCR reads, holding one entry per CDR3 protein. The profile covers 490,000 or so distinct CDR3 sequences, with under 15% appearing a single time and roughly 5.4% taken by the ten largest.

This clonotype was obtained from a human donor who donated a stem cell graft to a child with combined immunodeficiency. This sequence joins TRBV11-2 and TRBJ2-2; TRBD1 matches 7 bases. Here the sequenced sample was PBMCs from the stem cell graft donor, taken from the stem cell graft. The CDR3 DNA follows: TGTGCCAGCAGCACGTGGCCCCGGGACAGAATTAACACCGGGGAGCTGTTTTTT. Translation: CASSTWPRDRINTGELFF.